This T cell receptor beta chain was captured in a study of blood T cell repertoires in COVID-19. Study background: COVID-19 samples from acute and convalescent phases originated in the United States, Italy and Spain. From T cells, B-cell-depleted T cells, or PBMCs came the material, which was cDNA or gDNA.

How the authors handled the data: Counts of nucleated cells, estimated from reference gene primer amplification, were obtained. Profiling relied on immunoSEQ multiplex PCR, and the TCRdb table lists in-frame clones only, not all of them. The DNA gave D and trimming, while V, J and clone size come from that table. The table records 200,000 to 250,000 clones, roughly 80% of them present only once. This CDR3 has 15 residues. The V and J ends lost 2 bases and 6 bases respectively, with 14 bases between them. Germline values: CDR1 MNHEY, CDR2 SVGEGT. This receptor was obtained from a human donor in a cohort sampled during active COVID-19. The specimen sequenced was peripheral blood. The rearrangement uses TRBV6-2 or TRBV6-3 and TRBJ1-5; D possibly corresponds to TRBD1 (5 bases). In nucleotides, the CDR3 is TGTGCCAGCAGTTACGATGGGGGGTACGGTCAGCCCCAGCATTTT. Amino acids: CASSYDGGYGQPQHF.